A selection of T cell receptor beta chains follows, all from one sample in a study of cytomegalovirus exposure and HLA in healthy donors. Only in-frame clones appear in the TCRdb table, and some are missing; sequencing was by immunoSEQ multiplex PCR. The data contain roughly 140,000 clones, about 82% of them singletons. Sequenced: PBMCs. These TCRs come from a male donor in good health and CMV-seronegative. Both conserved end residues are part of each CDR3. The order of the fields is CDR3 length, J gene, V gene, CDR3 protein.

>14|TRBJ2-7|TRBV7-9
CASTRSGIESEQYF
>15|TRBJ2-7|TRBV19
CASPYGAGGNYEQYF
>15|TRBJ1-5|TRBV28
CASTDNRTPNQPQHF
>14|TRBJ2-7|TRBV21-1
CASNQGRLTYEQYF
>17|TRBJ1-5|TRBV7-9
CASSIRQGGDSNQPQHF
>14|TRBJ2-7|TRBV10-3
CAISEQGAGYEQYF
>15|TRBJ2-4|TRBV6-1
CASSPSTLGQNIQYF
>13|TRBJ2-3|TRBV6-4
CASRGSGSDTQYF
>16|TRBJ2-1|TRBV7-9
CSSSLLGPTGSNEQFF
>12|TRBJ1-2|TRBV7-9
CSSSYRGYGYTF
>13|TRBJ1-5|TRBV19
CASTDPGDQPQHF
>17|TRBJ2-2|TRBV25-1
CASSAYPDRLNTGELFF
>15|TRBJ2-7|TRBV9
CASSRRPGYSYEQYF
>15|TRBJ1-4|TRBV7-8
CASSLAAGSHEKLFF
>15|TRBJ2-1|TRBV27
CASSLINPSYNEQFF
>15|TRBJ2-5|TRBV7-2
CASSFLGTVQETQYF
>14|TRBJ2-1|TRBV6-1
CASSEPGPYNEQFF
>16|TRBJ2-5|TRBV7-6
CASSLNAAGGQETQYF
>14|TRBJ1-2|TRBV19
CASTRTGGDYGYTF
>16|TRBJ2-3|TRBV6-1
CASSEVPGQSTDTQYF
>15|TRBJ2-7|TRBV6-1
CASSEAGGGGYEQYF
>13|TRBJ1-5|TRBV6-5
CASGPGFYQPQHF
>16|TRBJ2-3|TRBV9
CASSVAPRGNTDTQYF
>15|TRBJ1-3|TRBV28
CASSTAARFGNTIYF
>16|TRBJ2-5|TRBV27
CASMMGWGVGEETQYF
>14|TRBJ1-1|TRBV6-5
CASSSTDRYNEAFF
>13|TRBJ2-3|TRBV7-6
CASSRSYTDTQYF
>13|TRBJ2-7|TRBV9
CASSGKEGNEQYF
>14|TRBJ2-6|TRBV6-5
CASRVSAGANVLTF
>16|TRBJ2-7|TRBV7-2
CASSFRLAGVYYEQYF
>13|TRBJ2-1|TRBV5-1
CASRQGGYNEQFF
>15|TRBJ2-5|TRBV6-6
CASSYSRATQETQYF
>14|TRBJ1-2|TRBV5-4
CASRPGGLSYGYTF
>17|TRBJ2-5|TRBV7-9
CASSPPTSGGFGKTQYF
>15|TRBJ2-7|TRBV6-5
CASSSPGTGDYEQYF
>13|TRBJ1-2|TRBV6-6
CASSYSEGDGYTF
>16|TRBJ1-3|TRBV4-2
CASSQQSAGSGNTIYF
>15|TRBJ2-7|TRBV28
CASRSRQVSSYEQYF
>15|TRBJ2-7|TRBV5-1
CASSWGPLSSYEQYF
>17|TRBJ2-1|TRBV19
CASSSVGTSNLYNEQFF
>14|TRBJ2-5|TRBV4-1
CASSQSGVRETQYF